A selection of T cell receptor beta chains follows, all from one sample in a study of molecular identifiers for immune sequencing clone quantification. TCRdb called the PCR reads again in MiXCR, with one record for every CDR3 protein. The sample records under 800,000 distinct CDR3 sequences, roughly 23% being singletons. The sample comprised naive CD8+ T cells from blood, with Jurkat cell RNA spiked in. The receptors were gathered from a human donor in good health. Some libraries in this study had Jurkat cell RNA spiked in. CDR3s include the opening cysteine and the closing phenylalanine or tryptophan. The order of the fields is J gene, D gene, clone size, V gene, CDR3 DNA, CDR3 protein. The D gene is left open where the match is weak. Size is stated for part of the rows, as once, few or many counts, or as a class when the clone is expanded.

TRBJ2-3 . . TRBV27 TGTGCCAGCAGTTTATCGAAGAGTAGCACAGATACGCAGTATTTT CASSLSKSSTDTQYF
TRBJ2-4 TRBD2 . TRBV7-3 TGTGCCAGCAGCTTAAAGGGTGGCAGGGACTACAAAAACATTCAGTACTTC CASSLKGGRDYKNIQYF
TRBJ2-1 . . TRBV3-1 TGTGCCCGCAGCCAAGAATTGGATCTGGGCCAAGGGTACAATGAGCAGTTCTTC CARSQELDLGQGYNEQFF
TRBJ2-7 . few TRBV27 TGTGCCAGCGGACGTTCCAGGATGGCCTACGAGCAGTACTTC CASGRSRMAYEQYF
TRBJ1-2 . many TRBV13 TGTGCCAGCAGCGCAGGGACCGCCAGTGATGGCTACACCTTC CASSAGTASDGYTF
TRBJ2-3 . many TRBV2 TGTGCCAGCAGCCCTCGTGGGCGGGCGGCCGAAGATACGCAGTATTTT CASSPRGRAAEDTQYF
TRBJ2-3 TRBD2 few TRBV29-1 TGCAGCGGCAGCGGGAATACGCAGTATTTT CSGSGNTQYF
TRBJ2-2 . many TRBV29-1 TGCAGCGCCGACTTATTGAACACCGGGGAGCTGTTTTTT CSADLLNTGELFF
TRBJ2-7 . many TRBV14 TGTGCCAGCAGCCAAGAGAGGATCTCCTACGAGCAGTACTTC CASSQERISYEQYF
TRBJ2-3 TRBD2 many TRBV6-1 TGTGCCAGCAATAAGCGGGGGAGATACACAGATACGCAGTATTTT CASNKRGRYTDTQYF
TRBJ2-7 TRBD1 . TRBV6-2/TRBV6-3 TGTGCCAGCAGCTACGGGACAGCCCTATCCTACGAGCAGTACTTC CASSYGTALSYEQYF
TRBJ2-7 . many TRBV9 TGTGCCAGCAGCTCCAACGAGGGGGATATTAGAAGTGTAGGGCCTGGACCCTACTACGAGCAGTACTTC CASSSNEGDIRSVGPGPYYEQYF
TRBJ2-3 TRBD2 . TRBV10-3 TGTGCCATCAGTGAACTAGGAACTAGCGGTAGCACAGATACGCAGTATTTT CAISELGTSGSTDTQYF
TRBJ2-7 . few TRBV27 TGTGCCAGCAGTTGGTCGACGGGCTACGAGCAGTACTTC CASSWSTGYEQYF
TRBJ2-1 . . TRBV24-1 TGTGCCACCAGCAGCGGGACAGACAATGAGCAGTTCTTC CATSSGTDNEQFF
TRBJ2-3 . . TRBV12-5 TGTGCTAGTGGTTTGGTACTTGGAGATGCGCAGTATTTT CASGLVLGDAQYF
TRBJ1-1 . many TRBV2 TGTGCCAGCAGTGATTACGGCAGGAACACTGAAGCTTTCTTT CASSDYGRNTEAFF
TRBJ2-1 TRBD2 many TRBV9 TGTGCCAGCAGCCCCATAGCGGGGGGGTACAATGAGCAGTTCTTC CASSPIAGGYNEQFF
TRBJ2-4 . few TRBV5-8 TGTGCCAGCAGCTTGGCAGGCCGAAACATTCAGTACTTC CASSLAGRNIQYF
TRBJ2-3 . many TRBV2 TGTGCCAGCAGTGCCGGAGATTCCACAAATACGCAGTATTTT CASSAGDSTNTQYF
TRBJ2-7 . few TRBV29-1 TGCAGCGTTGAATTTAAGGGTCTCTCCTACGAGCAGTACTTC CSVEFKGLSYEQYF
TRBJ2-5 . few TRBV11-3 TGTGCCAAGCAATTCCGGGGGCGGGGAGGAGAGACCCAGTACTTC CAKQFRGRGGETQYF
TRBJ2-7 . few TRBV6-5 TGTGCCAGCAGTTACAAGAGGCGGGGTTCCTACGAGCAGTACTTC CASSYKRRGSYEQYF
TRBJ1-5 . many TRBV19 TGTGCCAGTAGTATGGCAGGGAGGAGCAATCAGCCCCAGCATTTT CASSMAGRSNQPQHF